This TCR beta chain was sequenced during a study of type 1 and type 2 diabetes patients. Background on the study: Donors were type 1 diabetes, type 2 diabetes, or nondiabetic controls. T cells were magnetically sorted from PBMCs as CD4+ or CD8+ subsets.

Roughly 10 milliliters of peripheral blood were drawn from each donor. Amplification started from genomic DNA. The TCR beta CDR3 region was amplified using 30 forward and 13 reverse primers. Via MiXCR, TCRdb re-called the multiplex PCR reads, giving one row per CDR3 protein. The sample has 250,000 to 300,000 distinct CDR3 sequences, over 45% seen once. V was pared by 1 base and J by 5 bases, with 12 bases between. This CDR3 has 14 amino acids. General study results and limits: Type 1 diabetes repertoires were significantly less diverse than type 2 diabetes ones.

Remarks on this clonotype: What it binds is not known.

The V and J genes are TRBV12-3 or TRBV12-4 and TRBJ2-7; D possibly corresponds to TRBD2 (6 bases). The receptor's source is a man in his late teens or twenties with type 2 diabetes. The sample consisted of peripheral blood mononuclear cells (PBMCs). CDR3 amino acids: CASSLGGLADEQYF. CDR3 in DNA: TGTGCCAGCAGTTTAGGGGGACTGGCCGACGAGCAGTACTTC.